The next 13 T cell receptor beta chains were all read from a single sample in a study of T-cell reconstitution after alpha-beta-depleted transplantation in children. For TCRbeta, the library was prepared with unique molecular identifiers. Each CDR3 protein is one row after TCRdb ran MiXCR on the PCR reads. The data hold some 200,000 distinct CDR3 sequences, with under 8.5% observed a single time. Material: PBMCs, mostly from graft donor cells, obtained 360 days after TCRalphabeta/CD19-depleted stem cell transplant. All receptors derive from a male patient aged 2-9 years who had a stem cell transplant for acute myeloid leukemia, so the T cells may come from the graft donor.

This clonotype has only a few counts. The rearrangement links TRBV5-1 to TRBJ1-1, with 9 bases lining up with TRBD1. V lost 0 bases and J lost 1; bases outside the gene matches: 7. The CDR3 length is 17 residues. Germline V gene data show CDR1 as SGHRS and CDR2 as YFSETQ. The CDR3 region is CASSLASLTGGNTEAFF. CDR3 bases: TGCGCCAGCAGCTTGGCCTCCCTGACAGGGGGGAACACTGAAGCTTTCTTT.

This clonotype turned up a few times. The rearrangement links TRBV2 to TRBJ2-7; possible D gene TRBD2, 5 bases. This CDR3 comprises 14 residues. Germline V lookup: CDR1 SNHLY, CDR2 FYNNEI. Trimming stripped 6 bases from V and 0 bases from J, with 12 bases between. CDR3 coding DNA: TGTGCCAGCAGCGCGGACGGGGTCTCCTACGAGCAGTACGTC. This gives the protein CASSADGVSYEQYV.

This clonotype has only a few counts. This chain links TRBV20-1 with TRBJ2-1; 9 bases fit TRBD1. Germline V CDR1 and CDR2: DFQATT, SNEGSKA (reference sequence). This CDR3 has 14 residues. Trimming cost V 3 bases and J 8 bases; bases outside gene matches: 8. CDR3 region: CSASRQQGADEQFF. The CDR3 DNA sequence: TGCAGTGCTAGCCGCCAACAGGGGGCCGATGAGCAGTTCTTC.

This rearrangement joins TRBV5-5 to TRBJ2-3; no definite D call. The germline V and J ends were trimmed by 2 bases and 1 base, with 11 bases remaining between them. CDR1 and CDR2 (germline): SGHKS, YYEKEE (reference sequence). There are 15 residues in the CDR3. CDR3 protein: CASSFPLDGTDTQYF. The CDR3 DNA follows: TGTGCCAGCAGCTTCCCACTCGACGGCACAGATACGCAGTATTTT.

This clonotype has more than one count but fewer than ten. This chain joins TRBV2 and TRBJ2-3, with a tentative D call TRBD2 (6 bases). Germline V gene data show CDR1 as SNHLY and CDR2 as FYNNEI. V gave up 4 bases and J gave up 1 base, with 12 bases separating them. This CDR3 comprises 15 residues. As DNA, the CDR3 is TGTGCCAGCAGTGTGAGGGACTTCCGCACAGATACGCAGTATTTT. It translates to CASSVRDFRTDTQYF.

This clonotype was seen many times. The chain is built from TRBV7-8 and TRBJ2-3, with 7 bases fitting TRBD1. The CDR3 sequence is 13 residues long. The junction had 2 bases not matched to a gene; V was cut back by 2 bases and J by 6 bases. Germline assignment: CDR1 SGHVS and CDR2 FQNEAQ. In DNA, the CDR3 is TGTGCCAGCAGCTTACCGGACAGGGATACGCAGTATTTT. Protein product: CASSLPDRDTQYF.

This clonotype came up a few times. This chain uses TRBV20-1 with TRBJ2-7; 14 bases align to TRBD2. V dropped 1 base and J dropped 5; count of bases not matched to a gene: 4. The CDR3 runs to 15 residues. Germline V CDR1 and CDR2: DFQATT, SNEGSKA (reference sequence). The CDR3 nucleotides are TGCAGTGCTAGAGGACTAGCGGGAGGGCCCGACGAGCAGTACTTC. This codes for CSARGLAGGPDEQYF.

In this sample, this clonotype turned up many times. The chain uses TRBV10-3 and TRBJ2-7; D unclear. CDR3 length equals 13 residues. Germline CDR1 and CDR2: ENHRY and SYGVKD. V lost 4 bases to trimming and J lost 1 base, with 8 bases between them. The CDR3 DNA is TGTGCCATCAGTGTAAAGGGTTCCTACGAGCAGTACGTC. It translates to CAISVKGSYEQYV.

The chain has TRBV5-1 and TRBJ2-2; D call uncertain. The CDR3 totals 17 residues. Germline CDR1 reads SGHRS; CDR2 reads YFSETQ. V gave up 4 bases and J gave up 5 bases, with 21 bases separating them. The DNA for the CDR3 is TGCGCCAGCAGCCCCTTGGGTGAGAGTCATCGGACCGGGGAGCTGTTTTTT. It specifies CASSPLGESHRTGELFF.

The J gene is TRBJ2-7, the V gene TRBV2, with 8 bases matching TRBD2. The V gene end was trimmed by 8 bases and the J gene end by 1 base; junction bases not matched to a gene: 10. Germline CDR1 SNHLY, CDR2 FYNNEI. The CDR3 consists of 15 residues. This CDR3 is CASGESGLESYEQYF. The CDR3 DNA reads TGTGCCAGCGGGGAGTCGGGACTAGAGTCCTACGAGCAGTACTTC.

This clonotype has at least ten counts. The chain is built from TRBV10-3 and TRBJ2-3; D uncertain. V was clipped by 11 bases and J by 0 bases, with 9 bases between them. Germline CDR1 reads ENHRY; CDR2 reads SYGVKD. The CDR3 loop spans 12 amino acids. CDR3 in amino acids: CAVKESTDTQYF. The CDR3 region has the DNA TGTGCCGTCAAGGAAAGCACAGATACGCAGTATTTT.

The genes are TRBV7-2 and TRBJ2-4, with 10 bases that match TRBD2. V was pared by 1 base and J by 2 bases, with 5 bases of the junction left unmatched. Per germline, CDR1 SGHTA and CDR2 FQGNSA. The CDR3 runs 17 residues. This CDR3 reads CASSLGASGRTKNIQYF. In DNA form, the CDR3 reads TGTGCCAGCAGCTTAGGGGCTAGCGGGAGAACCAAAAACATTCAGTACTTC.

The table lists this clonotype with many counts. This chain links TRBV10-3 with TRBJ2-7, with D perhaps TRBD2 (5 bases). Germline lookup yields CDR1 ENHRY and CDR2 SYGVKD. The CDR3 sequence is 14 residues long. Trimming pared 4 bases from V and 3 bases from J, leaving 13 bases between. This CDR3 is CAISVEVSHYEQYF. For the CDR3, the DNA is TGTGCCATCAGTGTGGAGGTGTCCCACTACGAGCAGTACTTC.